This TCR beta chain was found in a study of early T cells in non-severe SARS-CoV-2 infection. About the research overall: Unsorted whole blood bulk RNA was sequenced, with unpaired chains. Study conclusions and caveats: The matching step, a VDJdb search, favored anti-spike CD8 responses and missed private and CD4 specificities.

Each single cDNA molecule received a unique molecular identifier. TCRdb processed the 5' RACE reads anew with MiXCR; each CDR3 protein has one entry. The table records 50,000 to 65,000 distinct CDR3 sequences, 8.5% to 10% of them present only once. This clonotype showed up many times. Its antigen remains unknown. Germline CDR1 SGHRS, CDR2 YFSETQ. V was trimmed by 6 bases and J by 2 bases, leaving 7 bases between them. The CDR3 is 12 residues long. This sequence was found in an adult who was a healthcare worker with PCR-confirmed SARS-CoV-2 infection or an uninfected control (not recorded which). The chain recombines TRBV5-1 with TRBJ2-3, with D tentatively TRBD1 or TRBD2 (5 bases each). The sequenced sample consisted of whole blood. CDR3 coding DNA: TGCGCCAGCACTGGGACCACAGATACGCAGTATTTT. Encoded protein: CASTGTTDTQYF.